The clone carrying this T cell receptor beta chain was seen only a few times. Its specificity is not known. TCRdb re-analysed the reads in MiXCR, keeping a single row per CDR3 protein. Here the sample spans hundreds of thousands of distinct CDR3 sequences, around 35% being singletons. V lost 4 bases to trimming and J lost 5 bases, with 17 bases between them. Germline CDR1 and CDR2: MGHRA and YSYEKL. The CDR3 is 15 amino acids. The sample is drawn from a study of T cell repertoires in cytomegalovirus infection. Study-wide context: Recently identified HLA-C-restricted CMV epitopes were among the peptides used. In public TCR beta signatures, there were indications of both CMV infection and matching HLA type.

The study, taken as a whole, reports: In two of eight donors, the top clonotype was HLA-C-restricted CMV-specific. Identification of carriers of CMV plus the relevant HLA was achieved through cumulative public TCR beta family frequency.

Source: cultured PBMCs, taken from culture after CMV antigen stimulation. This TCR came from a human donor in good health (CMV status not recorded). Some clones in this sample may be carry-over from other donors' samples. This chain joins TRBV4-1 and TRBJ1-1; perhaps TRBD1 as D (6 bases). The CDR3 DNA is TGCGCCAGCAGCCCTGGGACTCAGGGGCGGACTGAAGCTTTCTTT. Translating gives CASSPGTQGRTEAFF.